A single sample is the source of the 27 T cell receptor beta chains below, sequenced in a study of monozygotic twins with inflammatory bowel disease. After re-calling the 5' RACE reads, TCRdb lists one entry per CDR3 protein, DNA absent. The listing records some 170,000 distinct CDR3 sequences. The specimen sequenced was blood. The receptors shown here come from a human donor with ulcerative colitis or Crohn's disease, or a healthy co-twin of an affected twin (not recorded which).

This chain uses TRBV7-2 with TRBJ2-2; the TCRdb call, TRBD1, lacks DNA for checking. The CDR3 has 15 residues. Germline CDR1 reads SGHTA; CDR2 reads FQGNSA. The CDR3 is CASSRDRVDTGELFF.

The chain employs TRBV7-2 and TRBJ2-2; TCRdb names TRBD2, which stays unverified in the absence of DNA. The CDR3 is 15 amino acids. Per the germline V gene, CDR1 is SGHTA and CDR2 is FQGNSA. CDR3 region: CASSRSGTNTGELFF.

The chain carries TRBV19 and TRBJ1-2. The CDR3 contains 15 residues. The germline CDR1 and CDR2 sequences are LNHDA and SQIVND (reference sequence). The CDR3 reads CASYGPSKGIYGYTF. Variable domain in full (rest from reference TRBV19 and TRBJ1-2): DGGITQSPKYLFRKEGQNVTLSCEQNLNHDAMYWYRQDPGQGLRLIYYSQIVNDFQKGDIAEGYSVSREKKESFPLTVTSAQKNPTAFYLCASYGPSKGIYGYTFGSGTRLTVV.

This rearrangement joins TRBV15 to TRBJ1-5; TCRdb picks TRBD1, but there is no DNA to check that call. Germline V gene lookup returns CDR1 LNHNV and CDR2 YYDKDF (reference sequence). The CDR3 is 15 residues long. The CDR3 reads CATSRDGTGGRPQHF.

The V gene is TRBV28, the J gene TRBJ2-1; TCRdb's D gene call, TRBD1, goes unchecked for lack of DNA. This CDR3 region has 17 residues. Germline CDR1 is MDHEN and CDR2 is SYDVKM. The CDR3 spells CASSGSSTGNSYNEQFF. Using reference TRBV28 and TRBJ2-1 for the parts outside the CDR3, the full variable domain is DVKVTQSSRYLVKRTGEKVFLECVQDMDHENMFWYRQDPGLGLRLIYFSYDVKMKEKGDIPEGYSVSREKKERFSLILESASTNQTSMYLCASSGSSTGNSYNEQFFGPGTRLTVL.

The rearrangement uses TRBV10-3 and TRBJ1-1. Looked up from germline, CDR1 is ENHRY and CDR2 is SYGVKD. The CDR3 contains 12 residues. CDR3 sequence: CAISDRNTEAFF.

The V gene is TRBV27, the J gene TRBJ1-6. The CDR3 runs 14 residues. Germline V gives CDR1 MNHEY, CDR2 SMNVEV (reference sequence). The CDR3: CASSPISYNSPLHF.

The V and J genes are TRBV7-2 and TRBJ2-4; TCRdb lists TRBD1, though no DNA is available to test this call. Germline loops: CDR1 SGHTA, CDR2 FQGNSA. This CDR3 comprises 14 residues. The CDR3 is CASSLGQGWNIQYF.

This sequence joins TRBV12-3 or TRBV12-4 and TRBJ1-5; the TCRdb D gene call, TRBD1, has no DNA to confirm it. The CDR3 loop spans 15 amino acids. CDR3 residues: CASSSTGASNQPQHF.

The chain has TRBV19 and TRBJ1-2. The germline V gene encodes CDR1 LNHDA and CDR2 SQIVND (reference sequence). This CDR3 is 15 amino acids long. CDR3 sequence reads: CASSAVTGLMDGYTF.

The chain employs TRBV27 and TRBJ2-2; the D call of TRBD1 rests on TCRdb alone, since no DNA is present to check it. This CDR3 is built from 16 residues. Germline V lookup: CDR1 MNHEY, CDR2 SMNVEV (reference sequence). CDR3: CASSFWGESDTGELFF.

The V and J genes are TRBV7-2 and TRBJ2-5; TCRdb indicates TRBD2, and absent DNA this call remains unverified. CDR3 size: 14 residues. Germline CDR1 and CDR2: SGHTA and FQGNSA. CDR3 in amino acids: CASSPGTRVGTQYF.

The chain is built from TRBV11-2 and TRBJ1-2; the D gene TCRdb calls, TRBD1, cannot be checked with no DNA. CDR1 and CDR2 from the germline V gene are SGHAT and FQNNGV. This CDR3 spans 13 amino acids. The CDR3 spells CASSLTGAGGYTF.

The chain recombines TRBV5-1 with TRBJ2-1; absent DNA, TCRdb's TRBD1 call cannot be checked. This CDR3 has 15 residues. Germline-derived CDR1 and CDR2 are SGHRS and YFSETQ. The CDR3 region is CASRKGQGWDNEQFF.

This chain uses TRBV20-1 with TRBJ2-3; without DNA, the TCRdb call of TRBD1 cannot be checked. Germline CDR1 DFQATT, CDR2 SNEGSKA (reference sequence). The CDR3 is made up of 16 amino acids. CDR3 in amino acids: CSARPVPTGNADTQYF.

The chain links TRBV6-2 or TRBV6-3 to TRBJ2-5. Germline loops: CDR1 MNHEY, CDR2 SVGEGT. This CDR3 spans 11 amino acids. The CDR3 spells CASTLRETQYF.

The CDR3 spells CASSPTRSYNEKLFF. This chain links TRBV28 with TRBJ1-4. Per germline, CDR1 MDHEN and CDR2 SYDVKM. CDR3 length equals 15 residues.

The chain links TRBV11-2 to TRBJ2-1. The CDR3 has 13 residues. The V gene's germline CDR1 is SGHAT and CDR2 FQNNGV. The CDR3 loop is CASSLVGNNEQFF.

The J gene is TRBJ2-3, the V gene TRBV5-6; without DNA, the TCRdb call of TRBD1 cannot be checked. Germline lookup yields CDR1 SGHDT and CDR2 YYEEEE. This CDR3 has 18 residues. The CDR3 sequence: CASSSTGTRTPSTDTQYF.

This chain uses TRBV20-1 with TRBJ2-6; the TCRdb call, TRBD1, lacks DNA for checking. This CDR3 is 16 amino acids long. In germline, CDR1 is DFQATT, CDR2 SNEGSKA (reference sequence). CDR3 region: CSARPTGKSGANVLTF.

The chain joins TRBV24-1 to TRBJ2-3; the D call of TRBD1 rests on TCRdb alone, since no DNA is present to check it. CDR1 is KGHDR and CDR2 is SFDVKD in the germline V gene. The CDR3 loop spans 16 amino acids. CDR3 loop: CATSDLDRGRDATQYF.

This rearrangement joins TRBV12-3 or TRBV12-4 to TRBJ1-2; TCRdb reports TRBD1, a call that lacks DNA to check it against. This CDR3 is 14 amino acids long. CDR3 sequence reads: CASNFLGADYGYTF.

The CDR3 loop reads CASRLTGSNTGELFF. This chain joins TRBV6-1 and TRBJ2-2; the TCRdb call, TRBD1, lacks DNA for checking. This CDR3 is built from 15 residues. Per the germline V gene, CDR1 is MNHNS and CDR2 is SASEGT.

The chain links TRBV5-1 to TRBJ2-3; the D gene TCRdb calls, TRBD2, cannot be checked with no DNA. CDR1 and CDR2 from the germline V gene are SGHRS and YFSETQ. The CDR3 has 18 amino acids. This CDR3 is CASSPMTSGRFRTDTQYF. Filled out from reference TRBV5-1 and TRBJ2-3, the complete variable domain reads KAGVTQTPRYLIKTRGQQVTLSCSPISGHRSVSWYQQTPGQGLQFLFEYFSETQRNKGNFPGRFSGRQFSNSRSEMNVSTLELGDSALYLCASSPMTSGRFRTDTQYFGPGTRLTVL.

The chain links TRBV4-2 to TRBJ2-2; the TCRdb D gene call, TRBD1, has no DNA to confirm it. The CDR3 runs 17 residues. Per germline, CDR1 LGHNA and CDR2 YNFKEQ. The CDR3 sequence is CASSQVGGTGVTGELFF.

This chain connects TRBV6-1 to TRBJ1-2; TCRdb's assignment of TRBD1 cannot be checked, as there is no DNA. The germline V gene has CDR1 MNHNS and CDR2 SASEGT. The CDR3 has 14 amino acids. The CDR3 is CASSGDRVGYGYTF.

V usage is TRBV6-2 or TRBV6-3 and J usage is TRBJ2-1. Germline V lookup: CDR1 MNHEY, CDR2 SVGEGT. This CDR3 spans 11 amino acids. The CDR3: CASRLSSQQFF.